This entry lists 22 T cell receptor beta chains sequenced from one sample in a study of blood T cell repertoires in COVID-19. Libraries were prepared by immunoSEQ multiplex PCR; TCRdb keeps only in-frame clonotypes and omits some of them. Counted here are around 180,000 clones, 75% to 85% occurring once; the ten biggest clones make up 1.5%. Sequences were obtained from peripheral blood. The receptors were sampled from a human donor in a cohort sampled during active COVID-19.

This clone was seen only a few times. The rearrangement joins TRBV18 to TRBJ1-2; 7 bases line up with TRBD1. Germline V gene data show CDR1 as KGHSH and CDR2 as LQKENI. This CDR3 has 15 amino acids. Trimming at V came to 5 bases and at J to 3 bases, leaving 9 bases not matched to a gene. The CDR3, as DNA: TGTGCCAGCTCAATAACCGACAGGGCTGACTATGGCTACACCTTC. Residues: CASSITDRADYGYTF.

The V gene is TRBV6-5, the J gene TRBJ1-5; 9 nucleotides align to TRBD1. This CDR3 is 15 amino acids long. CDR1 and CDR2 (germline): MNHEY, SVGAGI. V shed 2 bases, J shed 7 bases, and the junction held 6 bases outside the gene matches. The CDR3 loop is CASSYGTGRDQPQHF. In DNA form, the CDR3 reads TGTGCCAGCAGTTACGGGACAGGGAGGGACCAGCCCCAGCATTTT.

The chain is built from TRBV5-1 and TRBJ2-2; maybe TRBD1 (6 bases). With 3 bases removed from V and 4 bases from J, the gap between germline ends came to 13 bases. The V gene's germline CDR1 is SGHRS and CDR2 YFSETQ. The CDR3 loop spans 15 amino acids. The DNA of the CDR3 is TGCGCCAGCAGCTCCACCGGGACATCCACCGGGGAGCTGTTTTTT. It yields the protein CASSSTGTSTGELFF.

V usage is TRBV19 and J usage is TRBJ2-5; no reliable D call. The CDR3 contains 14 residues. V was shortened by 3 bases and J by 1 base, with 9 bases between the two germline ends. Germline assignment: CDR1 LNHDA and CDR2 SQIVND (reference sequence). Here the CDR3 reads CASSMFTTQETQYF. As DNA, the CDR3 is TGTGCCAGTAGTATGTTCACTACCCAAGAGACCCAGTACTTC.

The CDR3, as DNA: TGTGCCAGCAGCTTAGAGAGGAGCTCCTACGAGCAGTACTTC. It translates to CASSLERSSYEQYF. The chain combines TRBV7-2 with TRBJ2-7; D is ambiguous. Germline lookup yields CDR1 SGHTA and CDR2 FQGNSA. The CDR3 runs 14 residues. The germline V and J ends were trimmed by 1 base and 0 bases, with 7 bases remaining between them. Complete variable domain (other parts from reference TRBV7-2 and TRBJ2-7): GAGVSQSPSNKVTEKGKDVELRCDPISGHTALYWYRQSLGQGLEFLIYFQGNSAPDKSGLPSDRFSAERTGGSVSTLTIQRTQQEDSAVYLCASSLERSSYEQYFGPGTRLTVT.

The V gene is TRBV20-1, the J gene TRBJ1-2; 7 positions match TRBD1. Germline V gene lookup returns CDR1 DFQATT and CDR2 SNEGSKA (reference sequence). With V trimmed by 6 bases and J by 6 bases, 1 base remained unmatched. The CDR3 has 10 amino acids. The CDR3 sequence is CSADRDGYTF. As DNA, the CDR3 is TGCAGTGCAGACAGGGATGGCTACACCTTC.

This clone was picked up one time. This chain uses TRBV2 with TRBJ1-6, with TRBD1 identical over 9 bases. J was trimmed by 6 bases and V by 6 bases; bases with no gene match: 3. The CDR3 runs to 14 residues. Germline V lookup: CDR1 SNHLY, CDR2 FYNNEI. CDR3 DNA: TGTGCCAGCAGCGGACAGGGGAGTAATTCACCCCTCCACTTT. Translating it yields CASSGQGSNSPLHF. Filled out from reference TRBV2 and TRBJ1-6, the complete variable domain reads EPEVTQTPSHQVTQMGQEVILRCVPISNHLYFYWYRQILGQKVEFLVSFYNNEISEKSEIFDDQFSVERPDGSNFTLKIRSTKLEDSAMYFCASSGQGSNSPLHFGNGTRLTVT.

This clone is a singleton in its sample. The rearrangement links TRBV29-1 to TRBJ2-1; TRBD2 agrees at 12 bases. This CDR3 region has 17 residues. V was pared by 7 bases and J by 0 bases, with 10 bases of the junction left unmatched. CDR1 and CDR2 (germline): SQVTM, ANQGSEA. In DNA, the CDR3 is TGCAGCGCCCCCGGGACTAGCGGGCTGAGCTCCTACAATGAGCAGTTCTTC. Its translation: CSAPGTSGLSSYNEQFF.

This sequence joins TRBV7-3 and TRBJ2-4, with D perhaps TRBD1 (5 bases). Germline CDR1 is SGHTA and CDR2 is FQGTGA. The CDR3 has 14 residues. Between the trimmed V and J ends, which lost 1 base and 8 bases, there was a span of 12 bases. This chain's CDR3 is CASSLSQGGHIQYF. The CDR3 nucleotides read TGTGCCAGCAGCTTAAGCCAGGGTGGGCACATTCAGTACTTC.

In its sample, this clone was seen a few times. V gene TRBV7-9 combines with J gene TRBJ2-7, with D possibly matching TRBD1 (5 bases). V shed 1 base and J shed 7 bases, with 14 bases lying between them. Germline V gene lookup returns CDR1 SEHNR and CDR2 FQNEAQ (reference sequence). The CDR3 is made up of 14 amino acids. Here the CDR3 reads CASSLVQGSLEQYF. CDR3 coding DNA: TGTGCCAGCAGCTTAGTCCAGGGATCCCTTGAGCAGTACTTC.

This chain connects TRBV2 to TRBJ2-7; 9 bases line up with TRBD1. The CDR3 consists of 14 residues. Germline CDR1 SNHLY, CDR2 FYNNEI. The V segment lost 9 bases and the J segment 4 bases; nucleotides outside the gene matches: 10. In nucleotides, the CDR3 is TGTGCCAGAGAACCTGTACAGGGGGCGTACGAGCAGTACTTC. Its protein is CAREPVQGAYEQYF.

This chain joins TRBV5-1 and TRBJ1-2; the D gene is possibly TRBD1 (6 bases). The length of the CDR3 is 17 residues. Germline loops: CDR1 SGHRS, CDR2 YFSETQ. V gave up 4 bases and J gave up 5 bases, with 24 bases separating them. CDR3 DNA sequence: TGCGCCAGCAGCCCCAATTACCGGGACAAGAGGGGTTATGGCTACACCTTC. Its translation: CASSPNYRDKRGYGYTF.

The chain uses TRBV19 and TRBJ1-1, with D tentatively TRBD1 (5 bases). The V gene's germline CDR1 is LNHDA and CDR2 SQIVND (reference sequence). The germline V and J ends were trimmed by 2 bases and 0 bases, with 13 bases remaining between them. The CDR3 is 16 amino acids. CDR3 protein: CASSITRTIMNTEAFF. In nucleotides, the CDR3 is TGTGCCAGTAGTATAACCCGGACAATCATGAACACTGAAGCTTTCTTT.

The chain couples TRBV29-1 to TRBJ1-3; unclear D gene. Germline values: CDR1 SQVTM, CDR2 ANQGSEA. The CDR3 is 14 amino acids. The V end was cut by 7 bases, the J end by 4 bases, with 17 bases between. Here the CDR3 DNA reads TGCAGCGCTCTAGACCGTACTCGGGGAAACACCATATATTTT. Translated: CSALDRTRGNTIYF.

The gene calls are TRBV11-2 and TRBJ2-7; TRBD1 agrees at 9 bases. The germline CDR1 and CDR2 sequences are SGHAT and FQNNGV. J lost 4 bases, V lost 6 bases, and 7 bases had no gene match. CDR3 length: 14 residues. CDR3 protein: CASRVQGAGYEQYF. Written as DNA, the CDR3 is TGTGCCAGCAGGGTACAGGGGGCTGGGTACGAGCAGTACTTC.

V gene TRBV10-1 combines with J gene TRBJ2-1; 9 nucleotides align to TRBD1. The junction had 9 bases not matched to a gene; V was cut back by 10 bases and J by 8 bases. The CDR3 contains 13 residues. From germline, CDR1 is WNHNN and CDR2 SYGVQD (reference sequence). As DNA, the CDR3 is TGCGCCAACCCGGGACAGGGAGTCGATGAGCAGTTCTTC. Translated, it gives CANPGQGVDEQFF.

The rearrangement joins TRBV5-6 to TRBJ2-7; TRBD1 matches at 9 bases. Germline lookup yields CDR1 SGHDT and CDR2 YYEEEE. The CDR3 extends over 16 amino acids. With 4 bases clipped from V and 2 bases from J, the junction kept 10 bases outside the gene matches. The CDR3 protein is CASSGENRGLAYEQYF. Written as DNA, the CDR3 is TGTGCCAGCAGCGGAGAAAACAGGGGGCTAGCCTACGAGCAGTACTTC.

J is TRBJ2-1 and V is TRBV20-1; a weak D match, TRBD2 (5 bases). Trimming took off 5 bases at V and 15 bases at J, with 14 bases between the two ends. The germline CDR1 and CDR2 sequences are DFQATT and SNEGSKA (reference sequence). The length of the CDR3 is 10 residues. CDR3 in amino acids: CSAWRTLAFF. CDR3 coding DNA: TGCAGTGCTTGGAGGACCCTGGCGTTCTTC.

This chain's CDR3 is CASSFLAGGLNEQYF. The CDR3 DNA reads as TGCGCCAGCAGCTTCTTAGCGGGAGGGTTAAACGAGCAGTACTTC. The chain uses TRBV4-3 and TRBJ2-7, with 11 bases aligning to TRBD2. The CDR3 consists of 15 residues. Germline V gene lookup returns CDR1 LGHNA and CDR2 YSLEER. Trimming cost V 5 bases and J 5 bases; bases outside gene matches: 8.

The CDR3, as DNA: TGTGCCAGCAGTCGGGACAGGGAATTGGTCGAGCAGTACTTC. Its protein product is CASSRDRELVEQYF. The V gene is TRBV6-2 or TRBV6-3, the J gene TRBJ2-7; TRBD1 matches 9 bases. V lost 5 bases and J lost 6; bases outside the gene matches: 8. CDR3 size: 14 residues. CDR1 is MNHEY and CDR2 is SVGEGT in the germline V gene.

This clone was detected only once. The rearrangement links TRBV6-4 to TRBJ1-4; perhaps TRBD1 as D (5 bases). CDR3 length: 15 amino acids. The ends were cut back, 6 bases at V and 1 base at J, with 12 bases in the middle. Germline assignment: CDR1 MRHNA and CDR2 SNTAGT. CDR3 in amino acids: CASRPGSGTNEKLFF. The CDR3 nucleotides are TGTGCCAGCAGGCCAGGGTCGGGAACTAATGAAAAACTGTTTTTT.

This rearrangement joins TRBV18 to TRBJ2-4; a possible D gene is TRBD1 (5 bases). The germline gives CDR1 KGHSH, CDR2 LQKENI. This CDR3 contains 15 residues. Trimming removed 3 bases at V and 8 bases at J, with 17 bases between. CDR3 nucleotide sequence: TGTGCCAGCTCACCCCCCTGGCAGGGTCAGGACATTCAGTACTTC. Protein sequence: CASSPPWQGQDIQYF.